This TCR beta chain was found in a study of OX40 agonist ivuxolimab in advanced cancers. The wider study: The patients received agonistic anti-OX40 (CD134) antibody ivuxolimab.

Blood specimens came from baseline, cycle 4 day 1, and cycle 7 day 1. Generated by immunoSEQ multiplex PCR, the TCRdb table keeps only in-frame clones and is missing some. The repertoire includes around 67,000 clones, around 80% of them detected once, and more than 2% sits in the top ten. After removal of 5 bases from V and 4 bases from J, the junction contained 12 bases not matched to a gene. This CDR3 region has 17 residues. Germline V lookup: CDR1 SGDLS, CDR2 YYNGEE. The clonotype was recovered from an adult with an advanced solid tumor such as melanoma, head and neck, liver or kidney cancer. The gene calls are TRBV9 and TRBJ1-2; 12 bases are shared with TRBD1. Sequenced here: CD4+ or CD8+ T cells sorted from blood, sampled in a trial of the OX40 agonist ivuxolimab. The CDR3 DNA is TGTGCCAGCAGTCAAGGGACAGGGGGCGCCTCTGCCTATGGCTACACCTTC. Its protein product is CASSQGTGGASAYGYTF. Using reference TRBV9 and TRBJ1-2 for the parts outside the CDR3, the full variable domain is DSGVTQTPKHLITATGQRVTLRCSPRSGDLSVYWYQQSLDQGLQFLIQYYNGEERAKGNILERFSAQQFPDLHSELNLSSLELGDSALYFCASSQGTGGASAYGYTFGSGTRLTVV.